This T cell receptor (beta chain) was identified during a study of blood T cell repertoires in COVID-19. As for the study in general: Sources were T cells, B-cell-depleted T cells, or PBMCs; the material itself was cDNA or gDNA.

Participant age was roughly 18 to 90 years, and participants resided in 24 US areas. The ends were cut back, 6 bases at V and 5 bases at J, with 19 bases in the middle. The CDR3 loop spans 15 amino acids. Looked up from germline, CDR1 is SNHLY and CDR2 is FYNNEI. Clones were sequenced by immunoSEQ multiplex PCR, and TCRdb holds only the in-frame ones, with some missing. This table holds approximately 270,000 clones, 80% to 90% found once. The rearrangement links TRBV2 to TRBJ1-1; D may be TRBD1 (5 bases). Specimen: PBMCs or T cells enriched from blood (not recorded which). The receptor's source is a woman in her twenties or thirties with acute COVID-19. CDR3 in amino acids: CASRPNWGGETEAFF. As DNA, the CDR3 is TGTGCCAGCAGGCCCAACTGGGGAGGGGAGACTGAAGCTTTCTTT.